The T cell receptor beta chain under discussion was sequenced for a study of T-cell memory formation after mild COVID-19. The V gene's germline CDR1 is LNHDA and CDR2 SQIVND (reference sequence). V dropped 7 bases and J dropped 7 bases, with 8 bases sitting between them. The CDR3 is 11 residues long. TCRdb analysed the 5' RACE reads with MiXCR anew, one entry per CDR3 protein. The profile shows under 300,000 distinct CDR3 sequences, 8.5% to 9.5% of them singletons. V gene TRBV19 combines with J gene TRBJ2-1, with D maybe TRBD2 (5 bases). The clonotype was recovered from a man aged 18 to 30 who had mild COVID-19 (a few samples of this study predate the infection). Cell type and time point are not known. Specimen: PBMCs or a T cell subset sorted from them (not recorded which). The DNA for the CDR3 is TGTGCCAGTAAGCGAGGGAATGAGCAGTTCTTC. Protein product: CASKRGNEQFF. The full variable domain, its missing parts supplied by reference TRBV19 and TRBJ2-1, is DGGITQSPKYLFRKEGQNVTLSCEQNLNHDAMYWYRQDPGQGLRLIYYSQIVNDFQKGDIAEGYSVSREKKESFPLTVTSAQKNPTAFYLCASKRGNEQFFGPGTRLTVL.